These 12 T cell receptor beta chains share one sample of origin, sequenced in a study of identical twins. TCRdb recomputed calls from the 5' RACE reads with MiXCR, one row per CDR3 protein. The sample lists under 1 million distinct CDR3 sequences, approximately 13% occurring once. These same records also appear under a second study, on yellow fever vaccine responses in identical twins.

Specimen: PBMCs. The source of these receptors is a woman aged 18-29 years in good health.

This clonotype was detected a few times. The rearrangement uses TRBV29-1 and TRBJ2-1, with TRBD2 identical over 13 bases. J was trimmed by 6 bases and V by 6 bases; bases with no gene match: 2. The CDR3 spans 13 residues. Germline-derived CDR1 and CDR2 are SQVTM and ANQGSEA. The CDR3 spells CSVRTSGSNEQFF. The DNA of the CDR3 is TGCAGCGTCCGGACTAGCGGGAGCAATGAGCAGTTCTTC.

The chain links TRBV29-1 to TRBJ1-2; D perhaps matches TRBD1 (5 bases). The CDR3 runs 13 residues. Germline lookup yields CDR1 SQVTM and CDR2 ANQGSEA. With 5 bases removed from V and 3 bases from J, the gap between germline ends came to 13 bases. The CDR3 is CSVPGRSDYGYTF. The DNA for the CDR3 is TGCAGCGTTCCAGGGCGGTCAGACTATGGCTACACCTTC.

This chain links TRBV4-1 with TRBJ2-1; 13 bases are shared with TRBD2. This CDR3 comprises 17 residues. The V gene's germline CDR1 is MGHRA and CDR2 YSYEKL. Trimming cost V 2 bases and J 8 bases; bases outside gene matches: 9. The DNA for the CDR3 is TGCGCCAGCAGCCAAAAAGAACTAGCGGGGGGGCGGTATGAGCAGTTCTTC. It yields the protein CASSQKELAGGRYEQFF.

The chain has TRBV9 and TRBJ2-2, with 10 bases that match TRBD2. V gave up 4 bases and J gave up 3 bases; unmatched junction bases: 9. Germline CDR1 is SGDLS and CDR2 is YYNGEE. This CDR3 has 17 amino acids. The CDR3 region is CASSLASGRADTGELFF. For the CDR3, the DNA is TGTGCCAGCAGCCTGGCGAGCGGGAGGGCCGACACCGGGGAGCTGTTTTTT.

This clonotype was seen more than once but under ten times. V is TRBV12-3 or TRBV12-4 and J is TRBJ2-2, with D possibly TRBD2 on 5 matching bases. There are 15 residues in the CDR3. V was pared by 3 bases and J by 1 base, with 9 bases between. The CDR3 coding sequence is TGTGCCAGCAGTTTGTGGGCGGGGAACACCGGGGAGCTGTTTTTT. This translates into CASSLWAGNTGELFF.

The chain is built from TRBV28 and TRBJ2-7; weak D call: TRBD2 (6 bases). CDR1 is MDHEN, CDR2 SYDVKM, per germline. The CDR3 runs to 15 residues. V was cut by 7 bases and J by 0 bases, with 16 bases left in between. CDR3 nucleotide sequence: TGTGCCAGCAAAGATAGCGGACCCAGCTCCTACGAGCAGTACTTC. Translation gives CASKDSGPSSYEQYF.

This clonotype was recorded many times. The chain links TRBV12-3 or TRBV12-4 to TRBJ1-4; D is undetermined. CDR3 length equals 14 residues. Trimming removed 5 bases at V and 0 bases at J, with 7 bases between. DNA for the CDR3: TGTGCCAGCAGTCTCCTAACAACTAATGAAAAACTGTTTTTT. It is translated as CASSLLTTNEKLFF.

CDR3 DNA: TGTGCCACCAGCAGCCCTGACAGGGGGCGCTTGTATGAGCAGTTCTTC. Residues: CATSSPDRGRLYEQFF. The V and J genes are TRBV15 and TRBJ2-1; 10 nucleotides align to TRBD1. This CDR3 has 16 residues. Germline assignment: CDR1 LNHNV and CDR2 YYDKDF (reference sequence). J gave up 8 bases and V 3 bases, and 10 bases lay outside the gene matches. The entire variable domain, with the rest obtained from reference TRBV15 and TRBJ2-1, is as follows: DAMVIQNPRYQVTQFGKPVTLSCSQTLNHNVMYWYQQKSSQAPKLLFHYYDKDFNNEADTPDNFQSRRPNTSFCFLDIRSPGLGDTAMYLCATSSPDRGRLYEQFFGPGTRLTVL.

The table lists this clonotype with a few counts. This chain links TRBV27 with TRBJ2-5, with TRBD2 matching over 8 bases. Germline V gene lookup returns CDR1 MNHEY and CDR2 SMNVEV (reference sequence). The CDR3 runs 15 residues. The junction had 10 bases not matched to a gene; V was cut back by 6 bases and J by 4 bases. Here the CDR3 DNA reads TGTGCCAGCAGAAATACCGGGACTAGGGTAGAGACCCAGTACTTC. Translated, it gives CASRNTGTRVETQYF.

This clonotype was seen a handful of times. The V call is TRBV20-1, the J call TRBJ2-3; 9 nucleotides align to TRBD2. The V and J ends lost 7 bases and 5 bases, in that order; junction bases with no gene match: 7. Germline V gives CDR1 DFQATT, CDR2 SNEGSKA (reference sequence). This CDR3 spans 13 amino acids. DNA of the CDR3: TGCAGTGTAGCTAGCGGGATTTTAGATACGCAGTATTTT. The encoded protein is CSVASGILDTQYF.

Ten or more counts support this clonotype. V gene TRBV4-1 combines with J gene TRBJ2-3; no clear D gene. CDR3 length: 14 amino acids. Per germline, CDR1 MGHRA and CDR2 YSYEKL. Deletions cut 3 bases from V and 5 bases from J, with 12 bases between. CDR3 region: CASSHGLTEDTQYF. For the CDR3, the DNA is TGCGCCAGCAGCCACGGCCTAACGGAAGATACGCAGTATTTT.

The sample holds many counts of this clonotype. The chain uses TRBV6-1 and TRBJ1-2; possible D gene TRBD1, 5 bases. The CDR3 is 16 amino acids. CDR1 and CDR2 (germline): MNHNS, SASEGT. Trimming left V 2 bases short and J 3 bases short, with 16 bases between. The CDR3 DNA sequence: TGTGCCAGCAGTGAATGGACCTTCGGGGCTGACTATGGCTACACCTTC. Its translation is CASSEWTFGADYGYTF.